What follows is one TCR beta chain and its context. These data belong to a study of blood T cell repertoires in COVID-19. On the study more broadly: Italy, Spain and the United States were the sources of the convalescent and acute COVID-19 samples. Sources were T cells, B-cell-depleted T cells, or PBMCs; the material itself was cDNA or gDNA.

Data came from immunoSEQ multiplex PCR; TCRdb stores just in-frame clones and leaves some out. Found here are roughly 95,000 clones, about 80% of them singletons; the top ten hold 18%. Germline V gives CDR1 SGDLS, CDR2 YYNGEE. The CDR3 has 14 amino acids. Trimming shortened V by 4 bases and J by 3 bases, and 11 bases separated the two germline ends. V usage is TRBV9 and J usage is TRBJ1-5; perhaps TRBD1 as D (6 bases). The source material was peripheral blood. This sequence originates from a man aged 80 or over with acute or convalescent COVID-19. The CDR3 loop is CASSSRDTNQPQHF. The CDR3 DNA reads TGTGCCAGCAGCAGCCGGGACACCAATCAGCCCCAGCATTTT.